Listed below are T cell receptor beta chains from one sample, sequenced in a study of beta chain features in type 1 diabetes. The repertoire was sequenced with immunoSEQ multiplex PCR; TCRdb's copy has only in-frame clones and lacks some. The data contain 200,000 to 250,000 clones, approximately 11% of them singletons. Sequencing was done on a sample of central memory CD4+ T cells from blood. The receptors stem from a man in his late teens or twenties in good health. The CDR3 runs from the conserved cysteine through the conserved F or W. The order of the fields is CDR3 protein, CDR3 DNA, D gene, V gene, J gene, clone size. A D gene is named only where the DNA matches it firmly. Expanded clones get a size class; other rows say once, few or many, or leave the size out.

CDR3: CASSELAGGPHEQFF
DNA: TGTGCCAGCAGTGAACTAGCGGGAGGGCCCCATGAGCAGTTCTTC
D: TRBD2
V: TRBV6-4
J: TRBJ2-1
size: few

CDR3: CASSPGSVVEKLFF
DNA: TGTGCCAGCAGCCCAGGGAGTGTGGTTGAAAAACTGTTTTTT
D: -
V: TRBV11-2
J: TRBJ1-4
size: -

CDR3: CASSKSPGGATNQPQHF
DNA: TGTGCCAGTAGTAAGTCCCCCGGGGGGGCTACCAATCAGCCCCAGCATTTT
D: -
V: TRBV19
J: TRBJ1-5
size: few

CDR3: CATSRDRKGEQFF
DNA: TGTGCCACCAGCAGAGATCGGAAAGGTGAGCAGTTCTTC
D: -
V: TRBV15
J: TRBJ2-1
size: many

CDR3: CASSRIGETQYF
DNA: TGCGCCAGCAGCCGTATAGGGGAGACCCAGTACTTC
D: -
V: TRBV5-1
J: TRBJ2-5
size: -

CDR3: CASSQDRHSSYEQYF
DNA: TGTGCCAGCAGCCAAGACAGGCATAGCTCCTACGAGCAGTACTTC
D: -
V: TRBV4-2
J: TRBJ2-7
size: -

CDR3: CAIRSSGGDTDTQYF
DNA: TGTGCCATCAGATCTAGCGGGGGAGATACAGATACGCAGTATTTT
D: TRBD2
V: TRBV10-3
J: TRBJ2-3
size: -

CDR3: CASSLGGLADNEQFF
DNA: TGTGCCAGCAGCTTAGGCGGACTAGCGGACAATGAGCAGTTCTTC
D: TRBD2
V: TRBV13
J: TRBJ2-1
size: -

CDR3: CASSEAGDGPYEQYF
DNA: TGTGCCAGCAGTGAAGCAGGGGATGGACCCTACGAGCAGTACTTC
D: -
V: TRBV6-1
J: TRBJ2-7
size: many

CDR3: CAWSGGQIYEQYF
DNA: TGTGCCTGGAGTGGAGGACAGATTTACGAGCAGTACTTC
D: -
V: TRBV30
J: TRBJ2-7
size: few

CDR3: CATQTLETQYF
DNA: TGTGCCACCCAGACTCTCGAGACCCAGTACTTC
D: -
V: TRBV11-2
J: TRBJ2-5
size: few

CDR3: CASSETGTTTNYGYTF
DNA: TGTGCCAGCAGCGAGACGGGGACAACTACTAACTATGGCTACACCTTC
D: -
V: TRBV9
J: TRBJ1-2
size: once

CDR3: CASSVGGSNQPQHF
DNA: TGTGCCAGCAGCGTGGGGGGCAGCAATCAGCCCCAGCATTTT
D: -
V: TRBV9
J: TRBJ1-5
size: few

CDR3: CASSQDHRRFYGYTF
DNA: TGCGCCAGCAGCCAAGATCATCGCAGGTTCTATGGCTACACCTTC
D: -
V: TRBV4-3
J: TRBJ1-2
size: few

CDR3: CASSLVPLAGGANVLTF
DNA: TGTGCCAGCAGCTTAGTCCCCCTGGCTGGCGGGGCCAACGTCCTGACTTTC
D: -
V: TRBV7-2
J: TRBJ2-6
size: few

CDR3: CASFGGRSYGYTF
DNA: TGTGCCAGCTTTGGGGGCAGAAGCTATGGCTACACCTTC
D: -
V: TRBV5-6
J: TRBJ1-2
size: many